Following are 11 T cell receptor beta chains from one sample sequenced in a study of OX40 agonist ivuxolimab in advanced cancers. Clones were sequenced by immunoSEQ multiplex PCR, and TCRdb holds only the in-frame ones, with some missing. Among roughly 18,000 clones listed, about 80% were seen once. Sequencing was performed on CD4+ or CD8+ T cells sorted from blood, taken in a trial of the OX40 agonist ivuxolimab. The receptors shown here come from an adult with an advanced solid tumor such as melanoma, head and neck, liver or kidney cancer.

The chain recombines TRBV4-1 with TRBJ2-7; D remains ambiguous. This CDR3 has 15 amino acids. Trimming took 1 base from V and 3 from J, leaving 13 bases between them. Looked up from germline, CDR1 is MGHRA and CDR2 is YSYEKL. For the CDR3, the DNA is TGCGCCAGCAGCCAAGGAAATGACCCCGGCTACGAGCAGTACTTC. It yields the protein CASSQGNDPGYEQYF.

The chain has TRBV7-9 and TRBJ1-2; D is undetermined. Germline CDR1 is SEHNR and CDR2 is FQNEAQ (reference sequence). The CDR3 sequence is 10 residues long. The V end was cut by 11 bases, the J end by 7 bases, with 11 bases between. CDR3 coding DNA: TGTGCCGGGGAGCGTTTTGGCTACACCTTC. It codes for CAGERFGYTF. Full variable domain (outside the CDR3, taken from reference TRBV7-9 and TRBJ1-2): DTGVSQNPRHKITKRGQNVTFRCDPISEHNRLYWYRQTLGQGPEFLTYFQNEAQLEKSRLLSDRFSAERPKGSFSTLEIQRTEQGDSAMYLCAGERFGYTFGSGTRLTVV.

The chain combines TRBV25-1 with TRBJ1-1; the D is unclear. Per the germline V gene, CDR1 is MGHDK and CDR2 is SYGVNS. The CDR3 is 13 amino acids. The V gene lost 3 bases and the J gene lost 1 base, with 6 bases spanning the gap. DNA for the CDR3: TGTGCCAGCAGTGAGGCAGGGAACACTGAAGCTTTCTTT. Translation: CASSEAGNTEAFF.

This sequence joins TRBV18 and TRBJ2-5; 10 bases line up with TRBD2. CDR1 is KGHSH and CDR2 is LQKENI in the germline V gene. The CDR3 contains 15 residues. Losses at the gene ends were 0 bases for V and 7 bases for J; bases not matched to a gene: 5. This CDR3 is CASSPPQGTSATQYF. The CDR3 region has the DNA TGTGCCAGCTCACCACCGCAAGGGACTAGCGCGACCCAGTACTTC.

The chain is built from TRBV13 and TRBJ2-3, with 11 bases lining up with TRBD1. This CDR3 comprises 16 residues. Germline assignment: CDR1 PRHDT and CDR2 FYEKMQ (reference sequence). The J segment lost 5 bases and the V segment lost 5 bases, leaving 9 bases of the junction unmatched. The DNA of the CDR3 is TGTGCCAGCAGCCAAGCTACCGGGACAGGGGGAGATACGCAGTATTTT. As protein: CASSQATGTGGDTQYF.

Turning to this clone: One base away lies a much larger clone, so this may be a sequencing read error. V is TRBV5-6 and J is TRBJ1-2; 7 nucleotides line up with TRBD1. The CDR3 covers 13 residues. Germline V gene lookup returns CDR1 SGHDT and CDR2 YYEEEE. V trimming: 5 bases; J trimming: 4 bases; junction bases outside the gene matches: 5. The CDR3 sequence: CASSPTGIYGYTF. The CDR3 coding sequence is TGTGCCAGCAGTCCGACAGGGATCTATGGCTACACCTTC.

Only one count was recorded for this clone. V usage is TRBV7-2 and J usage is TRBJ1-2, with D maybe TRBD1 (6 bases). The CDR3 consists of 16 residues. The V gene's germline CDR1 is SGHTA and CDR2 FQGNSA. The V end lost 0 bases, the J end lost 0 bases, and 11 bases lay between the germline ends. CDR3 sequence: CASSLALTGTNYGYTF. In DNA, the CDR3 is TGTGCCAGCAGCTTAGCTTTGACAGGTACTAACTATGGCTACACCTTC.

This clone was counted a few times. Other DNA variants within this sample encode the same CDR3. The chain joins TRBV7-2 to TRBJ2-4, with D perhaps matching TRBD2 (6 bases). Germline values: CDR1 SGHTA, CDR2 FQGNSA. With 1 base removed from V and 8 bases from J, the gap between germline ends came to 21 bases. The CDR3 sequence is 17 residues long. The CDR3 region has the DNA TGTGCCAGCAGCTTAGATTTGCGGAGCGGGTCTCGGGACATTCAGTACTTC. It translates to CASSLDLRSGSRDIQYF.

V usage is TRBV14 and J usage is TRBJ2-7; D possibly corresponds to TRBD1 (5 bases). CDR1 is SGHDN and CDR2 is FVKESK in the germline V gene. The CDR3 runs to 16 residues. Deletions cut 1 base from V and 6 bases from J, with 19 bases between. CDR3 sequence reads: CASSQGNSGHRSEQYF. In nucleotides, the CDR3 is TGTGCCAGCAGCCAAGGAAACTCAGGACACCGAAGCGAGCAGTACTTC.

J is TRBJ1-5 and V is TRBV30, with D uncertain. The CDR3 has 13 amino acids. Germline values: CDR1 GTSNPN, CDR2 SVGIG (reference sequence). The V and J ends lost 2 bases and 3 bases respectively, with 8 bases between them. The CDR3 region has the DNA TGTGCCTGGAGTACGGCGGACAATCAGCCCCAGCATTTT. Its translation is CAWSTADNQPQHF.

Written as DNA, the CDR3 is TGTGCCAGCAGCCCCCTGGGATTCGCCAGCTCCTACGAGCAGTACTTC. Translation gives CASSPLGFASSYEQYF. This rearrangement joins TRBV28 to TRBJ2-7, with D unclear. This CDR3 has 16 residues. Germline V gives CDR1 MDHEN, CDR2 SYDVKM. V was shortened by 6 bases and J by 0 bases, with 18 bases between the two germline ends.